Sequencing of this TCR beta chain was carried out in a study of T cell responses to AZD1222 COVID-19 vaccine. Only in-frame clones appear in the TCRdb table, and some are missing; sequencing was by immunoSEQ multiplex PCR. This sample has fewer than 120,000 clones, with around 90% found just once. V lost 4 bases and J 1 base, leaving 10 bases between the germline ends. The CDR3 contains 14 residues. Germline V gene lookup returns CDR1 ENHRY and CDR2 SYGVKD. Source: peripheral blood, taken 28 days after the second AZD1222 dose. This chain joins TRBV10-3 and TRBJ1-2, with a possible D match to TRBD1 (6 bases). The receptor was derived from an adult who received the AZD1222 COVID-19 vaccine. Written as DNA, the CDR3 is TGTGCCATCAGTGGGGTACAGGGTAACTATGGCTACACCTTC. Translating gives CAISGVQGNYGYTF.